This entry describes one T cell receptor (beta chain). The junction departs from the called germline gene at one end, perhaps through a read error. Everyone who took part was about 18 to 90 years old, and they came from about two dozen US areas. This specimen belongs to a study of blood T cell repertoires in COVID-19. The repertoire was sequenced with immunoSEQ multiplex PCR; TCRdb's copy has only in-frame clones and lacks some. The data contain under 200,000 clones, roughly 88% of them singletons. Sample: PBMCs or T cells enriched from blood (not recorded which). The clonotype was recovered from a middle-aged man with acute COVID-19.

The CDR3 spells CASSFGGPGYNKQFF. In DNA form, the CDR3 reads TGTGCCAGCAGCTTCGGGGGGCCCGGGTACAATAAGCAGTTCTTC. The chain links TRBV11-2 to TRBJ2-1; weak D call: TRBD2 (7 bases). This CDR3 spans 15 amino acids. The germline V gene encodes CDR1 SGHAT and CDR2 FQNNGV.